A selection of T cell receptor beta chains follows, all from one sample in a study of cytomegalovirus exposure and HLA in healthy donors. Repertoires were generated with immunoSEQ multiplex PCR, while TCRdb's copy carries only in-frame clones and drops some. This table has roughly 98,000 clones, 60% to 75% appearing once. The sample consisted of PBMCs. All receptors derive from a woman aged 70 to 79 in good health and CMV-seropositive. CDR3s include the opening cysteine and the closing phenylalanine or tryptophan. A D gene is named only where the DNA matches it firmly. Clone size is shown for a subset of rows, as once, few, many or a class of expanded clone.

J | D | size | V | DNA | CDR3
TRBJ2-7 | TRBD2 | NA | TRBV6-5 | TGTGCCAGCAGTTACGCCCCCCCGGGAGGAAACTACGAGCAGTACTTC | CASSYAPPGGNYEQYF
TRBJ1-1 | NA | NA | TRBV5-5 | TGTGCCAGCAGCTTGGACAGGGTGCTTGGAGCTTTCTTT | CASSLDRVLGAFF
TRBJ1-5 | TRBD1 | few | TRBV4-1 | TGCGCCAGCAGCCCATTACAGGGGTACGGCAATCAGCCCCAGCATTTT | CASSPLQGYGNQPQHF
TRBJ2-1 | TRBD2 | once | TRBV30 | TGTGCCTGGAGGATAGCGGGAGGGAGCTCCTACAATGAGCAGTTCTTC | CAWRIAGGSSYNEQFF
TRBJ2-3 | NA | NA | TRBV4-3 | TGCGCCAGCAGCCAAGAGTACACAGATACGCAGTATTTT | CASSQEYTDTQYF
TRBJ1-6 | NA | NA | TRBV6-5 | TGTGCCAGCAGTTACTCGTCACAGAATAATTCACCCCTCCACTTT | CASSYSSQNNSPLHF
TRBJ2-5 | NA | NA | TRBV29-1 | TGCAGCGTTCGGGGAAGCCAAGAGACCCAGTACTTC | CSVRGSQETQYF
TRBJ1-6 | NA | NA | TRBV28 | TGTGCCAGCAGCTTACAGGGCTATAATTCACCCCTCCACTTT | CASSLQGYNSPLHF
TRBJ1-1 | NA | NA | TRBV30 | TGTGCCTGGAGTATCCGGGGGGGCGCATCTGAAGCTTTCTTT | CAWSIRGGASEAFF
TRBJ2-3 | NA | few | TRBV15 | TGTGCCACCAGCAGAGTTAGGGGGGGAGATACGCAGTATTTT | CATSRVRGGDTQYF
TRBJ2-7 | TRBD1 | NA | TRBV28 | TGTGCCAGCAGTTTAGCAGGGACAGGGCGAACCTACGAGCAGTACTTC | CASSLAGTGRTYEQYF
TRBJ1-2 | TRBD1 | NA | TRBV28 | TGTGCCAGCAGTTTATCCGGGACAGGGGCCCCCGGACTCACCTTC | CASSLSGTGAPGLTF
TRBJ1-5 | TRBD1 | NA | TRBV15 | TGTGCCACCAGCAGACCGACAGGGGGCTATCAGCCCCAGCATTTT | CATSRPTGGYQPQHF
TRBJ1-3 | NA | NA | TRBV28 | TGTGCCAGCAGCTTCCCGGGGGAATTTGGAAACACCATATATTTT | CASSFPGEFGNTIYF
TRBJ2-7 | TRBD1 | NA | TRBV27 | TGTGCCAGCAGTTTAAAAACAGGGGCTGGCGAGCAGTACTTC | CASSLKTGAGEQYF
TRBJ1-6 | TRBD1 | NA | TRBV5-8 | TGTGCCAGCAGCTTGGGACAGGGAAATAATTCACCCCTCCACTTT | CASSLGQGNNSPLHF
TRBJ1-1 | TRBD1 | few | TRBV19 | TGTGCCAGTAGACTGACAGGGGGAAACACTGAAGCTTTCTTT | CASRLTGGNTEAFF